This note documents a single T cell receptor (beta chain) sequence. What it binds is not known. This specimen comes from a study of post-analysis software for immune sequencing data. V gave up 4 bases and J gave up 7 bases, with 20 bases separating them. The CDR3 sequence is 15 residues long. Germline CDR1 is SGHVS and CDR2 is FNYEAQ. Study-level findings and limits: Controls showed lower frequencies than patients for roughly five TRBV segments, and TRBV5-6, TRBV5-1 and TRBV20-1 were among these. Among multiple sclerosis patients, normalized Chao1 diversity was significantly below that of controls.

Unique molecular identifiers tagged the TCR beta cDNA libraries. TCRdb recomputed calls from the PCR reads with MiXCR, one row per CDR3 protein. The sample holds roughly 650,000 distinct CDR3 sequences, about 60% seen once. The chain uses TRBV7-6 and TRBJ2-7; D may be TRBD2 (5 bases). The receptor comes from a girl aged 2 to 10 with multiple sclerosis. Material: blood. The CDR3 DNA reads TGTGCCAGCAGCTCCTCGACCTCCGCGCGGGTGGAGCAGTACTTC. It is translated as CASSSSTSARVEQYF.